Shown below are 27 T cell receptor beta chains from a single sample sequenced in a study of T-cell reconstitution after alpha-beta-depleted transplantation in children (dated by TCRdb to the mid-2010s). The treatment or condition label corresponds to: allogeneic hematopoietic cell transplantation with graft depleted of TCRalphabeta T cells and CD19 B cells. The library was obtained by PCR. The sequencer was an Illumina HiSeq 2500. Molecular barcoding was employed in the preparation of TCR libraries, with unique molecular identifiers being used to normalize TCRbeta repertoire quantification. TCRdb ran its own pipeline on the public reads, namely fastp trimming at Q25 and MiXCR clone calling, and kept in-frame beta chains. Merged by CDR3 protein, the rows form single entries marked with the most common genes and DNA. The sample table lists approximately 400,000 distinct CDR3 sequences, 15% to 20% of them with a count of one. The ten largest account for 25% to 30% of the sample.

The sample here was PBMCs, mostly from graft donor cells, taken 360 days after TCRalphabeta/CD19-depleted stem cell transplant. These TCRs come from a boy younger than two who had a stem cell transplant for Wiskott-Aldrich syndrome, so the T cells may come from the graft donor.

The rearrangement uses TRBV12-3 or TRBV12-4 and TRBJ2-3, with TRBD2 matching 12 bases. J gave up 4 bases and V 5 bases, and 4 bases lay outside the gene matches. This CDR3 contains 15 residues. In DNA form, the CDR3 reads TGTGCCAGCAGTGCTAGCGGGAGGGCCGCAGATACGCAGTATTTT. The encoded protein is CASSASGRAADTQYF.

This chain links TRBV10-3 with TRBJ2-7; 8 bases fit TRBD1. The V gene end was trimmed by 0 bases and the J gene end by 1 base; junction bases not matched to a gene: 8. CDR1 is ENHRY and CDR2 is SYGVKD in the germline V gene. The CDR3 runs 17 residues. This CDR3 reads CAISESPYRDRSYEQYF. For the CDR3, the DNA is TGTGCCATCAGTGAGTCGCCCTACCGGGACAGGTCCTACGAGCAGTACTTC.

In this sample, this clonotype turned up a few times. This sequence joins TRBV24-1 and TRBJ1-2; TRBD1 matches at 9 bases. V lost 7 bases and J lost 8; bases outside the gene matches: 7. The CDR3 has 13 residues. Germline CDR1 is KGHDR and CDR2 is SFDVKD. CDR3 amino acids: CATRSGTGNGYTF. In DNA, the CDR3 is TGTGCCACCAGATCCGGGACAGGGAACGGCTACACCTTC.

Ten or more counts support this clonotype. This chain joins TRBV12-3 or TRBV12-4 and TRBJ2-1; D possibly corresponds to TRBD2 (6 bases). This CDR3 comprises 17 residues. V was cut by 4 bases and J by 10 bases, with 26 bases left in between. CDR3 residues: CASSSHLGGGSRREQFF. CDR3 sequence (DNA): TGTGCCAGCAGTTCCCATTTGGGGGGTGGTAGTAGGAGGGAGCAGTTCTTC.

This clonotype showed up just a few times. V and J are TRBV5-1 and TRBJ1-1; D gene uncertain. The germline CDR1 and CDR2 sequences are SGHRS and YFSETQ. The CDR3 consists of 14 residues. V was trimmed by 4 bases and J by 5 bases, leaving 15 bases between them. The CDR3 reads CASSLRTLQTEAFF. The CDR3 DNA sequence: TGCGCCAGCAGCCTCCGTACGCTCCAAACTGAAGCTTTCTTT.

This clonotype was picked up a small number of times. The chain combines TRBV11-1 with TRBJ2-1; 11 bases match TRBD2. Germline V gene sequence: CDR1 SGHAT, CDR2 FQDESV (reference sequence). The CDR3 is made up of 21 amino acids. The V and J ends lost 7 bases and 4 bases, in that order; junction bases with no gene match: 24. Here the CDR3 reads CASTQSRSGTSGPRGYNEQFF. The CDR3 DNA reads TGTGCCAGCACCCAATCCAGATCAGGGACTAGCGGCCCAAGAGGGTACAATGAGCAGTTCTTC.

The chain couples TRBV24-1 to TRBJ2-7, with D possibly matching TRBD1 (6 bases). The V and J ends lost 2 bases and 2 bases respectively, with 6 bases between them. Germline CDR1 KGHDR, CDR2 SFDVKD. The CDR3 is 13 residues long. In nucleotides, the CDR3 is TGTGCCACCAGTGATTACAGGGCCTACGAGCAGTACTTC. The encoded protein is CATSDYRAYEQYF.

The sample holds a few counts of this clonotype. V gene TRBV3-1 combines with J gene TRBJ2-5, with D tentatively TRBD2 (5 bases). The CDR3 runs to 18 residues. The germline V and J ends were trimmed by 0 bases and 5 bases, with 22 bases remaining between them. CDR1 is LGHDT, CDR2 YNNKEL, per germline (reference sequence). The CDR3 sequence is CASSQEGFRRRRGETQYF. CDR3 coding DNA: TGTGCCAGCAGCCAAGAGGGGTTCCGACGCCGGAGAGGGGAGACCCAGTACTTC.

The CDR3 loop reads CASSRGDRGSYEQYF. The CDR3 coding sequence is TGTGCCAGCAGCAGAGGGGACAGGGGCTCCTACGAGCAGTACTTC. The rearrangement joins TRBV7-8 to TRBJ2-7; 10 nucleotides agree with TRBD1. The junction had 4 bases not matched to a gene; V was cut back by 5 bases and J by 0 bases. Germline V gives CDR1 SGHVS, CDR2 FQNEAQ. This CDR3 contains 15 residues. Supplemented by reference TRBV7-8 and TRBJ2-7, the full variable domain reads GAGVSQSPRYKVAKRGQDVALRCDPISGHVSLFWYQQALGQGPEFLTYFQNEAQLDKSGLPSDRFFAERPEGSVSTLKIQRTQQEDSAVYLCASSRGDRGSYEQYFGPGTRLTVT.

This clonotype came up a few times. V gene TRBV29-1 combines with J gene TRBJ2-1, with 8 nucleotides matching TRBD2. There are 13 residues in the CDR3. Germline CDR1 is SQVTM and CDR2 is ANQGSEA. The junction had 3 bases not matched to a gene; V was cut back by 5 bases and J by 3 bases. CDR3 nucleotides: TGCAGCGTTCTGGGACTAGTCTACAATGAGCAGTTCTTC. Encoded protein: CSVLGLVYNEQFF.

The J gene is TRBJ2-1, the V gene TRBV19, with D uncertain. The length of the CDR3 is 11 residues. Trimming took 4 bases from V and 9 from J, leaving 7 bases between them. Germline V gene lookup returns CDR1 LNHDA and CDR2 SQIVND (reference sequence). As DNA, the CDR3 is TGTGCCAGTAGTACCTATTTTGAGCAGTTCTTC. Translation gives CASSTYFEQFF. Together with reference TRBV19 and TRBJ2-1, the CDR3 gives the full variable domain: DGGITQSPKYLFRKEGQNVTLSCEQNLNHDAMYWYRQDPGQGLRLIYYSQIVNDFQKGDIAEGYSVSREKKESFPLTVTSAQKNPTAFYLCASSTYFEQFFGPGTRLTVL.

The chain's CDR3 is CASSQTAGGHNEQFF. Written as DNA, the CDR3 is TGTGCCAGCAGCCAAACAGCGGGAGGCCACAATGAGCAGTTCTTC. The chain is built from TRBV3-1 and TRBJ2-1; TRBD2 matches at 9 bases. CDR3 size: 15 residues. V was pared by 2 bases and J by 5 bases, with 4 bases of the junction left unmatched. Germline values: CDR1 LGHDT, CDR2 YNNKEL (reference sequence).

This chain connects TRBV10-3 to TRBJ1-1; the match to TRBD1 covers 9 bases. Germline CDR1 reads ENHRY; CDR2 reads SYGVKD. The CDR3 has 15 residues. The V gene end was trimmed by 7 bases and the J gene end by 1 base; junction bases not matched to a gene: 7. CDR3 DNA sequence: TGTGCCATCAAGCGGACAGGGGCCAAGAACACTGAAGCTTTCTTT. Amino acids: CAIKRTGAKNTEAFF.

V usage is TRBV12-3 or TRBV12-4 and J usage is TRBJ2-3; TRBD2 matches at 7 bases. J gave up 3 bases and V 1 base, and 7 bases lay outside the gene matches. The CDR3 runs to 16 residues. The CDR3 reads CASSLGREWGTDTQYF. The CDR3 DNA is TGTGCCAGCAGTTTAGGGCGGGAGTGGGGTACAGATACGCAGTATTTT.

This clonotype has a handful of counts. CDR3 region: CASSFDPGVTEAFF. CDR3 DNA: TGCGCCAGCAGCTTCGATCCGGGAGTGACTGAAGCTTTCTTT. The chain employs TRBV5-1 and TRBJ1-1, with D unresolved. CDR3 length equals 14 residues. Germline V gives CDR1 SGHRS, CDR2 YFSETQ. Trimming stripped 2 bases from V and 5 bases from J, with 13 bases between. The entire variable domain, with the rest obtained from reference TRBV5-1 and TRBJ1-1, is as follows: KAGVTQTPRYLIKTRGQQVTLSCSPISGHRSVSWYQQTPGQGLQFLFEYFSETQRNKGNFPGRFSGRQFSNSRSEMNVSTLELGDSALYLCASSFDPGVTEAFFGQGTRLTVV.

This clonotype was picked up a small number of times. The gene calls are TRBV20-1 and TRBJ1-5; D unresolved. Germline CDR1 is DFQATT and CDR2 is SNEGSKA (reference sequence). The V gene lost 3 bases and the J gene lost 0 bases, with 12 bases spanning the gap. The CDR3 contains 15 residues. CDR3 DNA sequence: TGCAGTGCTAGCAGAAGATCTTATAGCAATCAGCCCCAGCATTTT. This translates into CSASRRSYSNQPQHF.

The V gene is TRBV20-1, the J gene TRBJ2-5, with D unclear. Trimming shortened V by 2 bases and J by 3 bases, and 7 bases separated the two germline ends. From germline, CDR1 is DFQATT and CDR2 SNEGSKA (reference sequence). The CDR3 runs to 12 residues. The CDR3, as DNA: TGCAGTGCTAGAACTGGGGAAGAGACCCAGTACTTC. It is translated as CSARTGEETQYF.

J is TRBJ2-7 and V is TRBV4-1; D ambiguous. The V end lost 3 bases, the J end lost 2 bases, and 17 bases lay between the germline ends. The CDR3 sequence is 16 residues long. Germline assignment: CDR1 MGHRA and CDR2 YSYEKL. As DNA, the CDR3 is TGCGCCAGCAGCCATTCCCACAGTTTTAGGACCTACGAGCAGTACTTC. Translation: CASSHSHSFRTYEQYF.

The chain uses TRBV4-1 and TRBJ2-3, with D possibly TRBD2 on 6 matching bases. V was pared by 0 bases and J by 2 bases, with 12 bases between. This CDR3 is built from 16 residues. The germline V gene has CDR1 MGHRA and CDR2 YSYEKL. The DNA of the CDR3 is TGCGCCAGCAGCCAAGAGACTAGACATCCCACAGATACGCAGTATTTT. Amino acids: CASSQETRHPTDTQYF.

This clonotype was counted a few times. The rearrangement links TRBV2 to TRBJ1-6, with TRBD1 as a possible D gene (5 bases). Trimming stripped 4 bases from V and 8 bases from J, with 15 bases between. Germline CDR1 SNHLY, CDR2 FYNNEI. The CDR3 totals 15 residues. CDR3 in amino acids: CASSGRRDVDSPLHF. CDR3 sequence (DNA): TGTGCCAGCAGTGGACGCCGGGACGTCGATTCACCCCTCCACTTT.

The chain couples TRBV6-1 to TRBJ2-1, with 9 bases matching TRBD1. V gave up 6 bases and J gave up 9 bases; unmatched junction bases: 9. The CDR3 is 14 residues long. CDR1 is MNHNS, CDR2 SASEGT, per germline. The CDR3 reads CASRPGQGNSEQFF. The CDR3 bases are TGTGCCAGCAGGCCCGGACAGGGGAACAGTGAGCAGTTCTTC.

The CDR3 DNA follows: TGTGCCAGCAGTCGTCCCGGGACAGGAAACTATGGCTACACCTTC. Encoded protein: CASSRPGTGNYGYTF. V is TRBV11-2 and J is TRBJ1-2, with 8 bases identical to TRBD1. The CDR3 consists of 15 residues. V shed 6 bases and J 2 bases; nucleotides not matched to a gene: 8. Germline assignment: CDR1 SGHAT and CDR2 FQNNGV. The variable domain in full, with the rest retrieved from reference TRBV11-2 and TRBJ1-2, is EAGVAQSPRYKIIEKRQSVAFWCNPISGHATLYWYQQILGQGPKLLIQFQNNGVVDDSQLPKDRFSAERLKGVDSTLKIQPAKLEDSAVYLCASSRPGTGNYGYTFGSGTRLTVV.

This chain uses TRBV28 with TRBJ2-1; 10 nucleotides match TRBD2. Germline V gene sequence: CDR1 MDHEN, CDR2 SYDVKM. This CDR3 is built from 13 residues. The V segment lost 10 bases and the J segment 9 bases; nucleotides outside the gene matches: 9. This chain's CDR3 is CAMSPSGRAEQFF. The CDR3, as DNA: TGTGCCATGAGCCCAAGCGGGAGGGCTGAGCAGTTCTTC.

This clonotype was counted a few times. The CDR3 region is CASSDPVRPYEQYF. The CDR3 bases are TGCGCCAGCAGCGATCCCGTCAGACCCTACGAGCAGTACTTC. The rearrangement links TRBV5-1 to TRBJ2-7; D not certain. Germline CDR1 is SGHRS and CDR2 is YFSETQ. V was cut by 4 bases and J by 2 bases, with 13 bases left in between. This CDR3 is built from 14 residues.

V and J are TRBV5-1 and TRBJ2-5, with D maybe TRBD1 (6 bases). The V end was cut by 0 bases, the J end by 4 bases, with 13 bases between. Germline CDR1 and CDR2: SGHRS and YFSETQ. The CDR3 runs to 15 residues. The CDR3 loop is CASSLGQAGGETQYF. The DNA for the CDR3 is TGCGCCAGCAGCTTGGGACAGGCAGGAGGAGAGACCCAGTACTTC.

The chain employs TRBV12-3 or TRBV12-4 and TRBJ2-2; TRBD2 matches at 8 bases. The CDR3 has 15 residues. The V gene end was trimmed by 4 bases and the J gene end by 2 bases; junction bases not matched to a gene: 3. The CDR3 here is CASSSGGGNTGELFF. In nucleotides, the CDR3 is TGTGCCAGCAGTTCCGGGGGGGGTAACACCGGGGAGCTGTTTTTT.

The chain carries TRBV6-1 and TRBJ1-1, with TRBD1 as a possible D gene (5 bases). Between the trimmed V and J ends, which lost 4 bases and 3 bases, there was a span of 12 bases. The germline gives CDR1 MNHNS, CDR2 SASEGT. The CDR3 loop spans 14 amino acids. The CDR3 loop is CASSAFGGDTEAFF. CDR3 nucleotides: TGTGCCAGCAGTGCATTCGGGGGGGACACTGAAGCTTTCTTT.